The 8 T cell receptor beta chains given below trace back to one sample, sequenced in a study of blood T cell repertoires in COVID-19. The method was immunoSEQ multiplex PCR; TCRdb's version includes in-frame clones alone and lacks a portion of them. This table has tens of thousands of clones, 70% to 80% appearing once. The sample was peripheral blood. Receptors originate from a man in his 70s with active or convalescent COVID-19.

The chain couples TRBV6-5 to TRBJ1-4; perhaps TRBD1 as D (5 bases). The germline V gene has CDR1 MNHEY and CDR2 SVGAGI. The V gene lost 3 bases and the J gene lost 7 bases, with 9 bases spanning the gap. The CDR3 has 13 residues. The CDR3 DNA reads TGTGCCAGCAGTTATCAGGGTGCTGAAAAACTGTTTTTT. It encodes CASSYQGAEKLFF.

The CDR3 DNA follows: TGTGCCAGCAGCACACTTAAGACTAGCGGGGGGCTAGCCAAAAACATTCAGTACTTC. Translation gives CASSTLKTSGGLAKNIQYF. The chain is built from TRBV9 and TRBJ2-4, with 13 bases matching TRBD2. J was trimmed by 0 bases and V by 4 bases; bases with no gene match: 10. Germline CDR1 reads SGDLS; CDR2 reads YYNGEE. This CDR3 comprises 19 residues. Variable domain in full (rest from reference TRBV9 and TRBJ2-4): DSGVTQTPKHLITATGQRVTLRCSPRSGDLSVYWYQQSLDQGLQFLIQYYNGEERAKGNILERFSAQQFPDLHSELNLSSLELGDSALYFCASSTLKTSGGLAKNIQYFGAGTRLSVL.

This chain's CDR3 is CASSRGLFEAFF. The CDR3 DNA follows: TGTGCCAGCAGCAGGGGTCTCTTCGAAGCTTTCTTT. This chain uses TRBV6-5 with TRBJ1-1; D is perhaps TRBD1 (6 bases). The CDR3 sequence is 12 residues long. The ends were cut back, 6 bases at V and 8 bases at J, with 13 bases in the middle. Germline V lookup: CDR1 MNHEY, CDR2 SVGAGI.

The chain recombines TRBV12-5 with TRBJ1-6; no reliable D call. In germline, CDR1 is LGHNT, CDR2 FRNRAP. The CDR3 is 14 amino acids. Trimming shortened V by 6 bases and J by 2 bases, and 8 bases separated the two germline ends. CDR3: CASGVETYNSPLHF. The CDR3 nucleotides read TGTGCTAGTGGGGTGGAGACCTATAATTCACCCCTCCACTTT.

In this sample, this clone turned up once. The V gene is TRBV24-1, the J gene TRBJ2-5, with D maybe TRBD2 (7 bases). The V and J ends lost 2 bases and 5 bases respectively, with 14 bases between them. The V gene's germline CDR1 is KGHDR and CDR2 SFDVKD. The CDR3 consists of 15 residues. CDR3 sequence (DNA): TGTGCCACCAGTGATTCCCAAGGGGGGGGCGAGACCCAGTACTTC. Translated, it gives CATSDSQGGGETQYF.

The chain has TRBV11-2 and TRBJ1-1, with TRBD1 as a possible D gene (6 bases). There are 13 residues in the CDR3. Looked up from germline, CDR1 is SGHAT and CDR2 is FQNNGV. Trimming removed 4 bases from V and 1 base from J, with 7 bases in between. CDR3 sequence: CASSSRGNTEAFF. The CDR3 region has the DNA TGTGCCAGCAGCTCCAGGGGGAACACTGAAGCTTTCTTT.

V is TRBV7-3 and J is TRBJ2-5; TRBD2 might be the D (6 bases). Trimming stripped 4 bases from V and 4 bases from J, with 10 bases between. The CDR3 sequence is 13 residues long. Germline assignment: CDR1 SGHTA and CDR2 FQGTGA. The CDR3 DNA reads TGTGCCAGCAGCTCCCTGGGGGGAGAGACCCAGTACTTC. This sequence encodes CASSSLGGETQYF.

The V gene is TRBV28, the J gene TRBJ2-3; 7 bases map to TRBD1. CDR3 length: 14 residues. Germline-derived CDR1 and CDR2 are MDHEN and SYDVKM. V dropped 4 bases and J dropped 0; count of bases not matched to a gene: 1. The CDR3 sequence is CASSSGQSTDTQYF. CDR3 DNA sequence: TGTGCCAGCAGTTCGGGACAGAGCACAGATACGCAGTATTTT.